This TCR beta chain was retrieved from a study of shared clonotypes between healthy human individuals. Study observations and caveats: Sample collection involved blood only; tissue repertoires are likely different. Rarefaction indicated that sorted-subset sequencing remained incomplete although depth was large. It was the non-shared clonotypes that had lower generation probabilities than clonotypes shared by all four donors.

Here immunoSEQ multiplex PCR was the method, and the copy in TCRdb shows in-frame clones only, minus some. The sample yields around 2.5 million clones, roughly 93% seen once. V shed 3 bases, J shed 9 bases, and the junction held 10 bases outside the gene matches. CDR3 size: 15 residues. CDR1 SGHNT and CDR2 YENEEA come from the germline V gene. Free of recent acute infections or vaccinations, the donors were healthy HIV-negative adults. A word on this clone: Its antigen is currently unknown.

The J gene is TRBJ2-1, the V gene TRBV11-3; TRBD2 matches at 8 bases. Sequencing was carried out using naive CD4+ T cells from PBMCs. This sample's subset: CD45RA+ positively selected. This clonotype was sampled from a man between 18 and 29 years old in good health. Some clones in this sample may be carry-over from other donors' samples. CDR3: CASSFAGGGTGEQFF. The DNA for the CDR3 is TGTGCCAGCAGCTTTGCGGGCGGGGGGACTGGTGAGCAGTTCTTC.